This T cell receptor (beta chain) came from a study of monozygotic twins with inflammatory bowel disease. This CDR3 is built from 18 residues. CDR1 and CDR2 (germline): SSHAT, FNYEAQ (reference sequence). Notes on the study in general: Patient repertoire variability may have increased through differing immunosuppressive treatments. Limited power may explain why concordant and discordant twins showed no difference in repertoire similarity.

Researchers used roughly 3.5 ug of total RNA for each TCR library. TCRdb re-called the 5' RACE reads and shows each CDR3 protein once, DNA omitted. Here the sample table reports some 150,000 distinct CDR3 sequences. On this clonotype itself: Its antigen is still unknown.

Material for sequencing was blood. The clonotype originates from a human donor with ulcerative colitis or Crohn's disease, or a healthy co-twin of an affected twin (not recorded which). V and J are TRBV7-7 and TRBJ2-2; TCRdb proposes TRBD2, but this gene call is untestable without DNA. The CDR3: CASSIGLAGSANTGELFF.